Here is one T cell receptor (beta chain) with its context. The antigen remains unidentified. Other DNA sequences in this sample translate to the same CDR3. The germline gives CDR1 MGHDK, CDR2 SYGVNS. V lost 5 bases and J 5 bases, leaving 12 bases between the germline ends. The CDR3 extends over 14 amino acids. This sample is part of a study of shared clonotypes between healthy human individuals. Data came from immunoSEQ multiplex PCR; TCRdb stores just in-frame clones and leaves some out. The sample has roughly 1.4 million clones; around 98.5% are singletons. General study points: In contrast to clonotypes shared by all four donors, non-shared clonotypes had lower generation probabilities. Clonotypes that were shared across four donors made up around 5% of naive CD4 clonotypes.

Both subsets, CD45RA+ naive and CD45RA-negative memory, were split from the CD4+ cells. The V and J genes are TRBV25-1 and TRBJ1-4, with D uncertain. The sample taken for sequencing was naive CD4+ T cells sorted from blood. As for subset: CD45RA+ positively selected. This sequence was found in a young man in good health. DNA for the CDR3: TGTGCCAGCAGTCGGGGAGGTCCCAATGAAAAACTGTTTTTT. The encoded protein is CASSRGGPNEKLFF.